The 4 T cell receptor beta chains below come from one sample, sequenced in a study of T cell changes during pregnancy in multiple sclerosis. The assay was immunoSEQ multiplex PCR, and TCRdb's table has in-frame clones only and misses some. The sample includes some 60,000 clones, about 89% seen only once; the top ten take over 1.5%. The sample consisted of peripheral blood, taken after pregnancy. Receptors originate from a female donor with multiple sclerosis, enrolled in a pregnancy study.

In this sample, this clone turned up once. The chain employs TRBV5-1 and TRBJ2-3; 7 bases are a match to TRBD2. CDR1 is SGHRS, CDR2 YFSETQ, per germline. There are 14 residues in the CDR3. Losses at the gene ends were 6 bases for V and 3 bases for J; bases not matched to a gene: 7. The CDR3: CASTMGGETDTQYF. CDR3 in DNA: TGCGCCAGCACTATGGGAGGGGAAACAGATACGCAGTATTTT.

This chain links TRBV7-9 with TRBJ1-2; the match to TRBD1 covers 11 bases. Per the germline V gene, CDR1 is SEHNR and CDR2 is FQNEAQ (reference sequence). This CDR3 is built from 16 residues. V was clipped by 4 bases and J by 4 bases; unmatched bases: 8. The CDR3 DNA reads as TGTGCCAGCAGCTCATCCGGGACAGGGGGTTCCTATGGCTACACCTTC. Translating gives CASSSSGTGGSYGYTF.

V usage is TRBV5-4 and J usage is TRBJ2-7; possibly TRBD2 for D (7 bases). Germline V gives CDR1 SGHNT, CDR2 YYREEE (reference sequence). CDR3 size: 15 residues. V was cut by 4 bases and J by 3 bases, with 17 bases left in between. CDR3 in amino acids: CASSPTGSGDYEQYF. The CDR3 bases are TGTGCCAGCAGCCCCACAGGGAGCGGGGACTACGAGCAGTACTTC.

The chain couples TRBV6-1 to TRBJ2-7; the D is unclear. Germline V CDR1 and CDR2: MNHNS, SASEGT. The CDR3 totals 14 residues. The ends were cut back, 5 bases at V and 0 bases at J, with 11 bases in the middle. The CDR3 is CASSSVDNSYEQYF. Here the CDR3 DNA reads TGTGCCAGCAGTTCCGTAGACAACTCCTACGAGCAGTACTTC.